A selection of T cell receptor beta chains follows, all from one sample in a study of T cell responses to AZD1222 COVID-19 vaccine. Clones were sequenced by immunoSEQ multiplex PCR, and TCRdb holds only the in-frame ones, with some missing. The sample carries about 120,000 clones, around 86% recorded once. Material: peripheral blood, obtained 28 days after the second AZD1222 dose. All receptors derive from an adult who received the AZD1222 COVID-19 vaccine. Each CDR3 is given without its conserved first and last residue. A D gene is named only where the DNA matches it firmly. Size tells how often a clone was seen (once, few, many) or the class of an expanded clone, and some rows leave it out.

clone_size j_call d_call v_call cdr3_aa
. TRBJ2-7 TRBD1 TRBV28 ASSTRTGGIYEQY
. TRBJ1-3 . TRBV6-1 ASSEVLADGGRNTIY
. TRBJ2-5 . TRBV3-1/TRBV3-2 ASSQKETQY
. TRBJ1-2 . TRBV15 ATSKSPPEGRSGYT
. TRBJ1-6 . TRBV10-1 ASSEGDSPLH
. TRBJ2-5 . TRBV3-1/TRBV3-2 ASSPAWGRETQY
. TRBJ2-5 . TRBV11-3 ASSSGGYQETQY
. TRBJ1-2 . TRBV29-1 SVDEGTHYGYT
. TRBJ2-7 TRBD1 TRBV13 ASSRRGRGSYEQY
. TRBJ1-3 . TRBV5-5 ASSSPGAGNTIY
. TRBJ2-7 . TRBV6-2/TRBV6-3 ASSSNRDRTSEQY
. TRBJ1-6 TRBD1 TRBV6-5 ASSQGGTGDSPLH
few TRBJ1-5 . TRBV27 ASSVGNSNQPQH
. TRBJ1-2 TRBD1 TRBV5-1 ASSPVGGQGYGYT
once TRBJ1-1 . TRBV25-1 ASQRWDTEAF
. TRBJ1-4 TRBD1 TRBV6-1 ASSDPTGGSEKLF
. TRBJ2-7 . TRBV9 ASSVDPVPREY
. TRBJ1-4 TRBD1 TRBV7-9 ASSLTIGQGHPGLF
once TRBJ1-4 . TRBV5-8 ASSRATNEKLF
. TRBJ2-2 TRBD1 TRBV3-1/TRBV3-2 ASSGRDRGRPGELF
. TRBJ1-4 TRBD1 TRBV5-4 ASSLALGQGARNEKLF
. TRBJ1-5 . TRBV19 ASSITGPLGLSQH
. TRBJ2-3 . TRBV19 ASSISMGADTQY
. TRBJ1-2 . TRBV29-1 SVGGSGYGYT
few TRBJ2-1 TRBD1 TRBV10-2 ASTRQGLSSYNEQF
. TRBJ2-1 TRBD2 TRBV11-2 ASSKEGLAGGLNEQF
. TRBJ2-7 . TRBV3-1/TRBV3-2 ASSQGNPGGQY
. TRBJ1-3 TRBD1 TRBV7-9 ASSGTASGNTIY
once TRBJ2-2 . TRBV2 ASRGETGGTGELF
. TRBJ2-7 . TRBV18 ASSPWGSYEQY
. TRBJ2-7 . TRBV28 ASSPRYEQY
. TRBJ1-1 . TRBV27 ASSLDRLNTEAF
. TRBJ1-5 . TRBV3-1/TRBV3-2 ASSPGQHSNQPQH
. TRBJ2-7 . TRBV7-9 ASSSSVIGEQY
. TRBJ2-2 . TRBV30 AWSVQYTGELF